A single sample is the source of the 9 T cell receptor beta chains below, sequenced in a study of cytomegalovirus exposure and HLA in healthy donors. PCR employed 60 Vbeta and 13 Jbeta primers. Generated by immunoSEQ multiplex PCR, the TCRdb table keeps only in-frame clones and is missing some. The table has about 98,000 clones, about four fifths seen once; the top ten hold more than 3%. What was sequenced was PBMCs. Every receptor here comes from a female donor in good health and CMV-seropositive.

This clone was observed a few times. The chain carries TRBV19 and TRBJ1-1; maybe TRBD1 (6 bases). Looked up from germline, CDR1 is LNHDA and CDR2 is SQIVND (reference sequence). The length of the CDR3 is 14 residues. Trimming took 3 bases from V and 1 from J, leaving 9 bases between them. The CDR3 reads CASSIGQQNTEAFF. CDR3 coding DNA: TGTGCCAGTAGTATTGGACAGCAGAACACTGAAGCTTTCTTT.

The rearrangement uses TRBV25-1 and TRBJ2-3; 8 bases align to TRBD1. Trimming at V came to 4 bases and at J to 3 bases, leaving 9 bases not matched to a gene. Germline CDR1 MGHDK, CDR2 SYGVNS. The CDR3 spans 16 residues. CDR3 in amino acids: CASSGLDRARTDTQYF. In nucleotides, the CDR3 is TGTGCCAGCAGTGGCTTGGACAGGGCAAGAACAGATACGCAGTATTTT.

This chain uses TRBV25-1 with TRBJ2-7; 7 bases map to TRBD2. Germline CDR1 reads MGHDK; CDR2 reads SYGVNS. The CDR3 spans 15 residues. V gave up 2 bases and J gave up 0 bases; unmatched junction bases: 4. The CDR3 here is CASSENGGSSYEQYF. The CDR3 DNA is TGTGCCAGCAGTGAAAACGGGGGGAGCTCCTACGAGCAGTACTTC.

This chain uses TRBV18 with TRBJ2-3; TRBD1 agrees at 8 bases. The CDR3 is 15 residues long. Germline V CDR1 and CDR2: KGHSH, LQKENI. Trimming cost V 5 bases and J 4 bases; bases outside gene matches: 8. This CDR3 reads CASSSPGQGPDTQYF. CDR3 DNA: TGTGCCAGCTCATCTCCTGGACAGGGTCCAGATACGCAGTATTTT.

The sample holds one count of this clone. The chain couples TRBV28 to TRBJ1-1, with D unclear. The CDR3 is made up of 13 amino acids. The germline V gene encodes CDR1 MDHEN and CDR2 SYDVKM. Trimming left V 1 base short and J 6 bases short, with 9 bases between. CDR3 protein: CASSLSTIAEAFF. CDR3 nucleotide sequence: TGTGCCAGCAGTTTATCGACTATTGCTGAAGCTTTCTTT.

This clone was counted between two and nine times. This chain joins TRBV19 and TRBJ2-3, with 9 nucleotides matching TRBD2. The CDR3 has 14 amino acids. The V and J ends lost 4 bases and 3 bases, in that order; junction bases with no gene match: 2. Germline V gene data show CDR1 as LNHDA and CDR2 as SQIVND (reference sequence). In DNA, the CDR3 is TGTGCCAGTAGTAGCGGGGGGGCAACAGATACGCAGTATTTT. This sequence encodes CASSSGGATDTQYF.

This clone was found once. Compared with germline, one end of the junction differs, possibly owing to a read error. CDR3 protein: CSPLKTANSEAFF. The DNA for the CDR3 is TGCAGCCCCCTGAAGACAGCAAACAGTGAAGCTTTCTTT. The rearrangement joins TRBV29-1 to TRBJ1-1; D is perhaps TRBD1 (5 bases). Germline V CDR1 and CDR2: SQVTM, ANQGSEA. The CDR3 length is 13 residues.

On this clone itself: Compared with germline, one end of the junction differs, possibly owing to a read error. The chain has TRBV2 and TRBJ1-2; 7 bases line up with TRBD1. This CDR3 spans 14 amino acids. The germline V gene has CDR1 SNHLY and CDR2 FYNNEI. CDR3 sequence: CASSADRNNYGYPF. The CDR3 DNA is TGTGCCAGCAGCGCGGACAGGAATAACTATGGCTACCCCTTC.

The chain is built from TRBV13 and TRBJ2-7; D may be TRBD1 (6 bases). This CDR3 is built from 17 residues. CDR1 PRHDT and CDR2 FYEKMQ come from the germline V gene (reference sequence). V lost 5 bases, J lost 3 bases, and 23 bases lay in between. The CDR3 here is CASSSRTDSRDLYEQYF. The CDR3 nucleotides are TGTGCCAGCAGCAGCCGAACGGACAGCCGGGACCTCTACGAGCAGTACTTC.